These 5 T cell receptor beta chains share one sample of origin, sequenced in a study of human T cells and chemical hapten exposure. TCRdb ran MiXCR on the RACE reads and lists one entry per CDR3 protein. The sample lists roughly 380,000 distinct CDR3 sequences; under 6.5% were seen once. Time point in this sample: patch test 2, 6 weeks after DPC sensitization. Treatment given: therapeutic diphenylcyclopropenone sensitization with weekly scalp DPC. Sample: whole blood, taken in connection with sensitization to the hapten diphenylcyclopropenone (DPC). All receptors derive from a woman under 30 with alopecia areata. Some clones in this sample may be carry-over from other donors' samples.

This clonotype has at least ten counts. CDR3 DNA: TGTGCCATCAGCTCCGACAGGGATGAAGCTTTCTTT. Residues: CAISSDRDEAFF. The V gene is TRBV10-3, the J gene TRBJ1-1, with 7 bases matching TRBD1. Germline assignment: CDR1 ENHRY and CDR2 SYGVKD. With 6 bases clipped from V and 7 bases from J, the junction kept 5 bases outside the gene matches. This CDR3 contains 12 residues.

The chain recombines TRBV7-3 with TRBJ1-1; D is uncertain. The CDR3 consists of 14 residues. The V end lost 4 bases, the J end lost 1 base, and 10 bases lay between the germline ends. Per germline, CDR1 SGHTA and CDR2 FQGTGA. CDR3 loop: CASSSGPQNTEAFF. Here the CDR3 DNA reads TGTGCCAGCAGCTCCGGGCCGCAGAACACTGAAGCTTTCTTT. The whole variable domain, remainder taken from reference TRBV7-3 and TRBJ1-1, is GAGVSQTPSNKVTEKGKYVELRCDPISGHTALYWYRQSLGQGPEFLIYFQGTGAADDSGLPNDRFFAVRPEGSVSTLKIQRTERGDSAVYLCASSSGPQNTEAFFGQGTRLTVV.

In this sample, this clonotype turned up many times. CDR3 amino acids: CASSYQAHNYGYTF. The CDR3 region has the DNA TGTGCCAGCAGTTACCAGGCCCATAACTATGGCTACACCTTC. The chain joins TRBV6-5 to TRBJ1-2; no reliable D call. The V end lost 2 bases, the J end lost 1 base, and 8 bases lay between the germline ends. The CDR3 has 14 residues. CDR1 MNHEY and CDR2 SVGAGI come from the germline V gene.

CDR3 sequence: CASSPPGTGGYEQYF. The CDR3 DNA follows: TGTGCCAGCTCACCCCCCGGGACAGGGGGCTACGAGCAGTACTTC. This sequence joins TRBV18 and TRBJ2-7, with 11 bases matching TRBD1. Germline V gene data show CDR1 as KGHSH and CDR2 as LQKENI. Germline trimming cut 3 bases from V and 3 bases from J; bases unmatched to any gene: 4. CDR3 length equals 15 residues.

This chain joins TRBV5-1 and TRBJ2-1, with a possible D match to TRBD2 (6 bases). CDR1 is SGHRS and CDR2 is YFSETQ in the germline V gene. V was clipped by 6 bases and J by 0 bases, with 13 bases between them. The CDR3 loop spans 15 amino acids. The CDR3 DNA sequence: TGCGCCAGCATGGAGGGGCCGAGCTCCTACAATGAGCAGTTCTTC. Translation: CASMEGPSSYNEQFF.